Below, one TCR beta chain is given with its context. Its antigen is unidentified. This CDR3 has 15 residues. The germline gives CDR1 SGHTA, CDR2 FQGNSA. V dropped 8 bases and J dropped 5; count of bases not matched to a gene: 9. TCRdb's table, derived via immunoSEQ multiplex PCR, lists solely in-frame clones and lacks some. The repertoire holds approximately 130,000 clones, roughly 89% seen once, with approximately 2.1% in the top ten. The sample is drawn from a study of cytomegalovirus exposure and HLA in healthy donors. Turning to the study itself: The approximately 130 validation repertoires and the roughly 680 first-cohort repertoires shared a platform, a later analysis reported.

Notes on the study in general: Some TCR beta chains (more than 150 of them) were listed as cytomegalovirus-associated.

Input material: PBMCs. The source is a woman aged 18-29 years in good health and CMV-seronegative. The chain has TRBV7-2 and TRBJ1-1; 12 bases map to TRBD1. CDR3 in amino acids: CASERDRGPDTEAFF. The CDR3 DNA sequence: TGTGCCAGCGAGAGGGACAGGGGGCCTGATACTGAAGCTTTCTTT.